This paragraph covers one T cell receptor (beta chain) sequence. The antigen remains undetermined. This sample stems from a study of early T cells in non-severe SARS-CoV-2 infection. Study background: Chains were not paired, and sequencing was done on bulk RNA from unsorted whole blood.

Attachment of unique molecular identifiers was made to individual cDNA molecules. MiXCR, run by TCRdb on the 5' RACE reads, gives a single entry per CDR3 protein. The data hold tens of thousands of distinct CDR3 sequences, with more than 5.5% observed a single time. The CDR3 runs to 11 residues. Losses at the gene ends were 9 bases for V and 8 bases for J; bases not matched to a gene: 6. Germline CDR1 MDHEN, CDR2 SYDVKM. Findings and caveats of the study: Clonotype matching in VDJdb favored anti-spike CD8 responses and did not capture private and CD4 specificities.

The sequence was obtained from an adult who was a healthcare worker with PCR-confirmed SARS-CoV-2 infection or an uninfected control (not recorded which). The rearrangement joins TRBV28 to TRBJ1-2; the match to TRBD1 covers 7 bases. This sample comprised whole blood, obtained at baseline. In nucleotides, the CDR3 is TGTGCCAGTTACAGGGGATTCGGCTACACCTTC. This sequence encodes CASYRGFGYTF.